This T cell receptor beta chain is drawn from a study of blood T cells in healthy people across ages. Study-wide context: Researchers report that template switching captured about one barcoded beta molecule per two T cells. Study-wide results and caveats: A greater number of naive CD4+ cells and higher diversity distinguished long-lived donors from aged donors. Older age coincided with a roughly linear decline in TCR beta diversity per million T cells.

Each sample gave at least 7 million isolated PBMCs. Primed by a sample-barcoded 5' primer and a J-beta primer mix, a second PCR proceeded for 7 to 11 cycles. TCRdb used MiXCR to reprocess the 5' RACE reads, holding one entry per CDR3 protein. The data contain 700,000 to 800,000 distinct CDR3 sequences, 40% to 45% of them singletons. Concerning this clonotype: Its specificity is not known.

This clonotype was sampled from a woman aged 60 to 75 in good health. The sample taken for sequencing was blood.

The CDR3 sequence is CASSLAGAEEKLFF. As DNA, the CDR3 is TGTGCCAGCAGTTTAGCAGGGGCGGAAGAAAAACTGTTTTTT. This sequence joins TRBV12-3 or TRBV12-4 and TRBJ1-4; possibly TRBD1 for D (5 bases). Trimming stripped 0 bases from V and 8 bases from J, with 10 bases between. This CDR3 region has 14 residues.